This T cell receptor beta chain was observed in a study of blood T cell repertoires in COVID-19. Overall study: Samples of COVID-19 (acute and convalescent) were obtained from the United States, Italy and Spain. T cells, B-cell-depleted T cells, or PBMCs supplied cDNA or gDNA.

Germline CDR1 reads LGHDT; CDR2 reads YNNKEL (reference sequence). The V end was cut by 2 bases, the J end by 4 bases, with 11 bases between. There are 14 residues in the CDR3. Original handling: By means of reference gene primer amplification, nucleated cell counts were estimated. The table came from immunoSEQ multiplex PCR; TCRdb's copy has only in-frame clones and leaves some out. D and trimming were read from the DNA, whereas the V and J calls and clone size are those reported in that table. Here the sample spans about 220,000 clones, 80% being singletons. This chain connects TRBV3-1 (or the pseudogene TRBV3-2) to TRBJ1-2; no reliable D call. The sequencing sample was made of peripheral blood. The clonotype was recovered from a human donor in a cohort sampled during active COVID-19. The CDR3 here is CASSQMVDFYGYTF. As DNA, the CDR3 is TGTGCCAGCAGCCAAATGGTGGACTTCTATGGCTACACCTTC.